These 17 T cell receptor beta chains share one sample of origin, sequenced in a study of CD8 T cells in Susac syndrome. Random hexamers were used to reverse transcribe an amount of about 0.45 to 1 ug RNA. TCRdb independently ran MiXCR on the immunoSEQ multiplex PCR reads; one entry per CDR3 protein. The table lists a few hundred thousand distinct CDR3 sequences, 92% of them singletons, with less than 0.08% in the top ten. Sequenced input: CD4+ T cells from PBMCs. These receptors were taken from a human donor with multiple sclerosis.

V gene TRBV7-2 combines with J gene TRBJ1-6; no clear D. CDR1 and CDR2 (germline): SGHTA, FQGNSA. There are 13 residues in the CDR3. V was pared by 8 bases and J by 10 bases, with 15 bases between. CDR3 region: CASRTTAGSPLHF. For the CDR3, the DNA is TGTGCCAGCCGCACAACGGCGGGGTCACCCCTCCACTTT.

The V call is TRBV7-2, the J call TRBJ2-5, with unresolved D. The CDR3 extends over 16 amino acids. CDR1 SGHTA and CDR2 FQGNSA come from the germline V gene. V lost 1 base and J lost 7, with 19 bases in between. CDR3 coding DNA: TGTGCCAGCAGCTTAGTGTTTATAGGGCCGGCGGTGACCCAGTACTTC. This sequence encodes CASSLVFIGPAVTQYF.

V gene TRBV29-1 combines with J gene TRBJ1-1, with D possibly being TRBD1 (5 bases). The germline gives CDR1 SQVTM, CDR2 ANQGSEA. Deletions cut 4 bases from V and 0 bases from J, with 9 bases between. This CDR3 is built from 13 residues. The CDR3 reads CSVGKDMNTEAFF. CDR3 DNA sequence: TGCAGCGTTGGGAAGGACATGAACACTGAAGCTTTCTTT.

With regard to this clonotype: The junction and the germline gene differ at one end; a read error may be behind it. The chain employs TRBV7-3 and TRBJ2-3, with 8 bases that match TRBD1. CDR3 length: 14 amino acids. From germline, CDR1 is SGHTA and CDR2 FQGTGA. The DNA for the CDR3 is TGTGCCAGCAGCCTAACGGACAGGGCCGATACGCAGTATTTT. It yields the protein CASSLTDRADTQYF.

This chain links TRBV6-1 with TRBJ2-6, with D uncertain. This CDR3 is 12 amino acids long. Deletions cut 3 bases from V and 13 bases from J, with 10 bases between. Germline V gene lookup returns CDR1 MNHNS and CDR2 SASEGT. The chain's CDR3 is CASSEIARVLTF. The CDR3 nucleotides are TGTGCCAGCAGTGAGATTGCACGAGTCCTGACTTTC.

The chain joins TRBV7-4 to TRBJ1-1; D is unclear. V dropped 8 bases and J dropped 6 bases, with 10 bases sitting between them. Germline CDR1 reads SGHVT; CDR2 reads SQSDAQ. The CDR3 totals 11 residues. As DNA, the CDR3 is TGTGCCAGCCCCTTCGGAGCTGAAGCTTTCTTT. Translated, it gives CASPFGAEAFF.

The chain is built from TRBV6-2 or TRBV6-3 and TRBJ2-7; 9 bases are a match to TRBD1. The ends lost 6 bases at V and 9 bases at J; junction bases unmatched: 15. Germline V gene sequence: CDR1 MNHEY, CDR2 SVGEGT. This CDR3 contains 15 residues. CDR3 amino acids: CASSPRDRALAGQYF. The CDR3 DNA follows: TGTGCCAGCAGCCCTAGGGACAGGGCCCTCGCCGGGCAGTACTTC.

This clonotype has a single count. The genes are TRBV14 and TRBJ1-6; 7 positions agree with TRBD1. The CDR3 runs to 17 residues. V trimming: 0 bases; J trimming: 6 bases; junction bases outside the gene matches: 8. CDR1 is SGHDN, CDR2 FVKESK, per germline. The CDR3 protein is CASSQETRGNPNSPLHF. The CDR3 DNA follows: TGTGCCAGCAGCCAAGAGACCAGGGGGAACCCTAATTCACCCCTCCACTTT.

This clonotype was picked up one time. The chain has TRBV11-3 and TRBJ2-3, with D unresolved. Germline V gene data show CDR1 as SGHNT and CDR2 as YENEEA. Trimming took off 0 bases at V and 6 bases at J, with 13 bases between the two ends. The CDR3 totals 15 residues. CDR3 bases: TGTGCCAGCAGCTTAGAGGCCTATCCCACTGATACGCAGTATTTT. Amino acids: CASSLEAYPTDTQYF.

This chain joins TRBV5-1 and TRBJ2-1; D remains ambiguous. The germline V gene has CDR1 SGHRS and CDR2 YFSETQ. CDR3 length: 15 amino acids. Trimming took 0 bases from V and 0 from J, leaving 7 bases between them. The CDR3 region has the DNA TGCGCCAGCAGCTTGGAAACAACCTCCTACAATGAGCAGTTCTTC. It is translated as CASSLETTSYNEQFF.

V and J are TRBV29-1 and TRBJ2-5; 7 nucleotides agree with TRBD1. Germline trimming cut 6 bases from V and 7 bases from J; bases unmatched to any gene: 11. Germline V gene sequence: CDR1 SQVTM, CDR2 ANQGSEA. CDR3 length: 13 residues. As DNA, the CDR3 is TGCAGCGTCGACCGAGGGGGCGAGGGGACCCAGTACTTC. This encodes CSVDRGGEGTQYF.

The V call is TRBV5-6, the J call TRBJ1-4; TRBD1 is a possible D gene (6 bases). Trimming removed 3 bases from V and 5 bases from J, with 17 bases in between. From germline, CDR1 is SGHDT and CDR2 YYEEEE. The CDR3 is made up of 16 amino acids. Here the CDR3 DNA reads TGTGCCAGCAGCTGGCAGGGGCCTCCTGCAAATGAAAAACTGTTTTTT. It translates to CASSWQGPPANEKLFF.

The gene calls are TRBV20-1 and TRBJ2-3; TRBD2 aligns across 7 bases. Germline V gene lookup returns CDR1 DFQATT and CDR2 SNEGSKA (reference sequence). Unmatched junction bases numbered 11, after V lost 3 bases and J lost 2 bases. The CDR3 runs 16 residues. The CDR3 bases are TGCAGTGCTAGCAGAGTATTGGGACTACCCACAGATACGCAGTATTTT. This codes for CSASRVLGLPTDTQYF.

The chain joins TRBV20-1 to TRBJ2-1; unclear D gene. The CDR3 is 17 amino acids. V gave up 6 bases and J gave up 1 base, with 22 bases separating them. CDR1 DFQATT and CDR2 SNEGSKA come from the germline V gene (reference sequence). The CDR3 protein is CSAPPQHSGVSYNEQFF. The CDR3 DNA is TGCAGTGCCCCTCCCCAGCACAGTGGGGTATCCTACAATGAGCAGTTCTTC.

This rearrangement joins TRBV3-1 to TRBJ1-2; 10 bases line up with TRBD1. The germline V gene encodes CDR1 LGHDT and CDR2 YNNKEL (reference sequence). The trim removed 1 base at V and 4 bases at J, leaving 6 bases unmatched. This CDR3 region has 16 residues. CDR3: CASSQGDRGHSYGYTF. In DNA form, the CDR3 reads TGTGCCAGCAGCCAAGGAGACAGGGGGCATTCCTATGGCTACACCTTC.

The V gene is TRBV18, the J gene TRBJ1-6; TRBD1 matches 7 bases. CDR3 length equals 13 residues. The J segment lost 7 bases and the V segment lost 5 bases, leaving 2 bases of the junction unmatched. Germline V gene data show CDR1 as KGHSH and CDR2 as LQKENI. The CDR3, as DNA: TGTGCCAGCTCAGACAGGGTGAATTCACCCCTCCACTTT. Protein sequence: CASSDRVNSPLHF.

This CDR3 reads CASSVGAYNSPLHF. The DNA of the CDR3 is TGTGCCAGCAGCGTCGGTGCTTATAATTCACCCCTCCACTTT. The V call is TRBV9, the J call TRBJ1-6; D uncertain. The CDR3 covers 14 residues. The V gene's germline CDR1 is SGDLS and CDR2 YYNGEE. V gave up 2 bases and J gave up 4 bases, with 7 bases separating them.